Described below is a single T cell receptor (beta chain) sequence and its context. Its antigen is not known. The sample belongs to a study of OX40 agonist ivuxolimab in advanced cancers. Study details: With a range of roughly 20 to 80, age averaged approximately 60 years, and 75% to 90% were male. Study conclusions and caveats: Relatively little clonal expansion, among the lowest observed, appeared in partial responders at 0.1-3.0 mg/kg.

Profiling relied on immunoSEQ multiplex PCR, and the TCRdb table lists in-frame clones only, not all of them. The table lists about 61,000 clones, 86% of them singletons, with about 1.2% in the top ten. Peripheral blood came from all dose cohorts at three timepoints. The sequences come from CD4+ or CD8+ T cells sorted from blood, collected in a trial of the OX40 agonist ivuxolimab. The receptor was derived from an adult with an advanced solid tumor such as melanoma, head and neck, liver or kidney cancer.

The CDR3, as DNA: TGCGCCAGCAGCCGGGGACAGACGAACACTGAAGCTTTCTTT. It translates to CASSRGQTNTEAFF. The J gene is TRBJ1-1, the V gene TRBV5-1, with 7 bases that match TRBD1. The CDR3 is 14 amino acids. V trimming: 4 bases; J trimming: 1 base; junction bases outside the gene matches: 4. Per germline, CDR1 SGHRS and CDR2 YFSETQ.